The next 8 T cell receptor beta chains were all read from a single sample in a study of technical replicates of blood from a handful of donors. Repertoires were generated with immunoSEQ multiplex PCR, while TCRdb's copy carries only in-frame clones and drops some. The sample includes tens of thousands of clones, roughly 95% of them seen just once. Sequencing input: PBMCs. The receptors derive from a human donor in good health. Some clones in this sample may be carry-over from other donors' samples.

V usage is TRBV9 and J usage is TRBJ2-3, with D tentatively TRBD1 (5 bases). The germline gives CDR1 SGDLS, CDR2 YYNGEE. The CDR3 covers 15 residues. Trimming left V 0 bases short and J 0 bases short, with 8 bases between. The CDR3 DNA follows: TGTGCCAGCAGCGTAGACGGACATAGCACAGATACGCAGTATTTT. Its translation: CASSVDGHSTDTQYF. Full variable domain (rest looked up from reference TRBV9 and TRBJ2-3): DSGVTQTPKHLITATGQRVTLRCSPRSGDLSVYWYQQSLDQGLQFLIQYYNGEERAKGNILERFSAQQFPDLHSELNLSSLELGDSALYFCASSVDGHSTDTQYFGPGTRLTVL.

The chain links TRBV14 to TRBJ2-3, with 9 bases aligning to TRBD1. CDR3 length equals 15 residues. V lost 5 bases, J lost 1 base, and 4 bases stayed unmatched. The germline CDR1 and CDR2 sequences are SGHDN and FVKESK. Written as DNA, the CDR3 is TGTGCCAGCAGCTACCGGACAGGGGGCACAGATACGCAGTATTTT. Translated: CASSYRTGGTDTQYF.

The rearrangement joins TRBV29-1 to TRBJ2-1, with 12 bases matching TRBD2. The CDR3 sequence is 19 residues long. V gave up 2 bases and J gave up 4 bases; unmatched junction bases: 15. CDR1 SQVTM and CDR2 ANQGSEA come from the germline V gene. CDR3 sequence reads: CSVEWGRASGGASYNEQFF. In DNA form, the CDR3 reads TGCAGCGTTGAATGGGGTCGGGCTAGCGGGGGGGCAAGTTACAATGAGCAGTTCTTC.

V gene TRBV30 combines with J gene TRBJ2-1; 12 positions match TRBD2. The trim removed 0 bases at V and 7 bases at J, leaving 1 base unmatched. The germline CDR1 and CDR2 sequences are GTSNPN and SVGIG (reference sequence). CDR3 size: 14 residues. CDR3 sequence: CAWSVTSGRNEQFF. The CDR3 coding sequence is TGTGCCTGGAGTGTGACTAGCGGGAGAAATGAGCAGTTCTTC. Full variable domain (outside the CDR3, taken from reference TRBV30 and TRBJ2-1): SQTIHQWPATLVQPVGSPLSLECTVEGTSNPNLYWYRQAAGRGLQLLFYSVGIGQISSEVPQNLSASRPQDRQFILSSKKLLLSDSGFYLCAWSVTSGRNEQFFGPGTRLTVL.

The chain combines TRBV29-1 with TRBJ2-7; perhaps TRBD1 as D (5 bases). V dropped 8 bases and J dropped 1 base, with 9 bases sitting between them. Germline CDR1 is SQVTM and CDR2 is ANQGSEA. The CDR3 spans 11 residues. In DNA form, the CDR3 reads TGCAGCACCAGGGATTCCTACGAGCAGTACTTC. The encoded protein is CSTRDSYEQYF.

The chain links TRBV27 to TRBJ2-2; D might be TRBD1 (6 bases). Per germline, CDR1 MNHEY and CDR2 SMNVEV (reference sequence). Trimming pared 3 bases from V and 4 bases from J, leaving 12 bases between. The CDR3 runs to 15 residues. CDR3 amino acids: CASSFGRGGTGELFF. CDR3 in DNA: TGTGCCAGCAGTTTTGGCAGGGGTGGCACCGGGGAGCTGTTTTTT.

The chain employs TRBV7-3 and TRBJ2-5; 8 nucleotides line up with TRBD2. The CDR3 runs 14 residues. V trimming: 6 bases; J trimming: 5 bases; junction bases outside the gene matches: 8. Germline loops: CDR1 SGHTA, CDR2 FQGTGA. CDR3 loop: CASSPGGPWETQYF. CDR3 coding DNA: TGTGCCAGCAGTCCGGGGGGGCCTTGGGAGACCCAGTACTTC.

This clone was counted once. The V call is TRBV4-1, the J call TRBJ1-1, with 9 positions matching TRBD1. The CDR3 contains 14 residues. The V gene's germline CDR1 is MGHRA and CDR2 YSYEKL. The V gene end was trimmed by 2 bases and the J gene end by 10 bases; junction bases not matched to a gene: 8. The CDR3: CASSQNHRGLGAFF. CDR3 in DNA: TGCGCCAGCAGCCAAAACCACAGGGGGCTTGGAGCTTTCTTT.